These T cell receptor beta chains were read from a single sample in a study of CD8+ T cells in alopecia areata. Measured with immunoSEQ multiplex PCR; TCRdb has only the in-frame clones, and not every one. The sample has roughly 120,000 clones, around two fifths seen once. The sample comprised CD4+ T cells sorted from blood. The receptors derive from a human donor with alopecia areata. Both conserved end residues are part of each CDR3. The D gene is left open where the match is weak. Clone sizes are given selectively: once, few, many, or a class where the clone is expanded.

j_call v_call clone_size d_call cdr3_nt cdr3_aa
TRBJ1-3 TRBV7-3 . TRBD1 TGTGCCAGCAGCCCAAACACCGGGACAGGAGGTACCATATATTTT CASSPNTGTGGTIYF
TRBJ2-1 TRBV27 . TRBD2 TGTGCCAGCAGTTCACTCCGGACTAGCGGGACCCACAATGAGCAGTTCTTC CASSSLRTSGTHNEQFF
TRBJ1-2 TRBV4-2 . TRBD1 TGTGCCAGCAGCCAAGATATGGGGACAGGCTCTGGCTACACCTTC CASSQDMGTGSGYTF
TRBJ2-3 TRBV29-1 few . TGCAGCGTTACAGGGTCGGGGGCAGATACGCAGTATTTT CSVTGSGADTQYF
TRBJ2-7 TRBV5-1 . TRBD2 TGCGCCAGCAGCACACTAGCGGGAGGCTACGAGCAGTACTTC CASSTLAGGYEQYF
TRBJ1-1 TRBV7-2 few TRBD1 TGTGCCAGCAGCTCGACAGGGCAGCTTATGAACACTGAAGCTTTCTTT CASSSTGQLMNTEAFF
TRBJ2-7 TRBV29-1 few TRBD2 TGCAGCGTTGGGGCTAGCGGGAGGGGTGAGCAGTACTTC CSVGASGRGEQYF
TRBJ1-1 TRBV29-1 . . TGCACCGTCGGGAGCGCTGAAGCTTTCTTT CTVGSAEAFF
TRBJ2-3 TRBV28 medium-sized TRBD2 TGTGCCAGCAGTTTATATGCTAGCGGGGACACAGATACGCAGTATTTT CASSLYASGDTDTQYF
TRBJ2-1 TRBV29-1 few . TGCAGCGTTGGGGGGCGGGTGAAGAATGAGCAGTTCTTC CSVGGRVKNEQFF
TRBJ1-3 TRBV30 few . TGTGCCTGGACTGTGGTTGGAAACACCATATATTTT CAWTVVGNTIYF
TRBJ1-1 TRBV29-1 few TRBD1 TGCAGCTTCAGGACAGGGGCGAACACTGAAGCTTTCTTT CSFRTGANTEAFF
TRBJ2-3 TRBV7-9 few TRBD2 TGTGCCAGCAGCCCCTACGGAAGCGGGGGGCAGGATACGCAGTATTTT CASSPYGSGGQDTQYF
TRBJ1-5 TRBV5-1 . . TGCGCCAGCAGCCCGAGGGGGAATCAGCCCCAGCATTTT CASSPRGNQPQHF
TRBJ2-7 TRBV29-1 . TRBD2 TGCAGCGTTGGGGGGACTAGCAATGGCGAGCAGTACTTC CSVGGTSNGEQYF
TRBJ2-1 TRBV29-1 few TRBD2 TGCAGCGGCTTCTCCCGGACTAGCGGGAGGATCCTCTACAATGAGCAGTTCTTC CSGFSRTSGRILYNEQFF
TRBJ1-1 TRBV29-1 . . TGCAGCGTTGAAGAGGCGGAGGGCACTGAAGCTTTCTTT CSVEEAEGTEAFF
TRBJ1-6 TRBV15 . . TGTGCCACCAGCATAGAGCGAACAGGGAATAATTCACCCCTCCACTTT CATSIERTGNNSPLHF
TRBJ1-1 TRBV29-1 few . TGCAGCGTTGAACGGACAACGAACACTGAAGCTTTCTTT CSVERTTNTEAFF
TRBJ1-2 TRBV29-1 once . TGCAGCGTTGCGACAAACGGTAACTATGGCTACACCTTC CSVATNGNYGYTF
TRBJ2-2 TRBV2 . . TGTGCCAGCACTCCAAGGGACGGGGAGCTGTTTTTT CASTPRDGELFF
TRBJ2-7 TRBV7-9 . TRBD1 TGTGCCAGCAGCTTAGCGATGGGGACAGATTCCTACGAGCAGTACTTC CASSLAMGTDSYEQYF
TRBJ2-5 TRBV11-2 . TRBD2 TGTGCCAGCAGCAAGGGAACTAGCGGGGGCTTACAAGAGACCCAGTACTTC CASSKGTSGGLQETQYF
TRBJ2-7 TRBV4-1 few TRBD1 TGCGCCAGCAGCCAAGGCCTCGCCGGGACAGGGGGAAGGTACGAGCAGTACTTC CASSQGLAGTGGRYEQYF
TRBJ1-1 TRBV2 few . TGTGCCAGCAGTGCTCTGTGGAACACTGAAGCTTTCTTT CASSALWNTEAFF
TRBJ2-7 TRBV28 few TRBD1 TGTGCCAGCAGTCCGACTGACAGGGGGCCGATCGAGCAGTACTTC CASSPTDRGPIEQYF
TRBJ2-4 TRBV7-8 . TRBD2 TGTGCCAGCAGCTCTCAGGGTAGCGGGGGGGCTACCAAAAACATTCAGTACTTC CASSSQGSGGATKNIQYF
TRBJ1-1 TRBV29-1 few TRBD1 TGCAGCGTTGAAGATCAGGGGGGAAAGAACACTGAAGCTTTCTTT CSVEDQGGKNTEAFF
TRBJ1-5 TRBV4-1 . . TGCGCCAGCAGCCTCCTGGGGGGACGCGATCAGTCCCAGCATTTT CASSLLGGRDQSQHF
TRBJ2-2 TRBV6-6 . . TGTGCCAGCGGTAACGCGGGGACCGGGGAGCTGTTTTTT CASGNAGTGELFF
TRBJ2-5 TRBV29-1 few . TGCAGCGTGGGTGAGGGCCAAGAGACCCAGTACTTC CSVGEGQETQYF
TRBJ2-2 TRBV29-1 . . TGCAGCGTAAACAGGTTGGGATCCTCAAACACCGGGGAGCTGTTTTTT CSVNRLGSSNTGELFF
TRBJ1-3 TRBV15 few . TGTGCCACCAGCAGAGGTGCAGGAGACTCTGGAAACACCATATATTTT CATSRGAGDSGNTIYF
TRBJ2-7 TRBV19 many TRBD2 TGTGCCAGTAGCCACGGCGGGGGTGGAACCTACGAGCAGTACTTC CASSHGGGGTYEQYF
TRBJ2-5 TRBV14 few . TGTGCCAGCAGCTTTCTAACGTCAGGACAAACCCAGTACTTC CASSFLTSGQTQYF
TRBJ1-2 TRBV27 . . TGTGCCAGTCGGGGACGGATTAACTATGGCTACACCTTC CASRGRINYGYTF
TRBJ2-7 TRBV19 few . TGTGCCAGTAGTGCAGGGGACTACGAGCAGTACTTC CASSAGDYEQYF
TRBJ2-3 TRBV7-2 . TRBD1 TGTGCCAGCAGCATTACCGGGACAGGGGACACAGATACGCAGTATTTT CASSITGTGDTDTQYF
TRBJ1-6 TRBV6-6 . TRBD1 TGTGCCAGCAGTTCTGATCACAGGGGAAATTCACCCCTCCACTTT CASSSDHRGNSPLHF
TRBJ2-7 TRBV7-2 . TRBD2 TGTGCCAGCAGCGACCCGGGTCTAGCGGCGTCCTACGAGCAGTACTTC CASSDPGLAASYEQYF
TRBJ1-1 TRBV30 . . TGTGCCTGGAGTAAGAGTGATTACACTGAAGCTTTCTTT CAWSKSDYTEAFF
TRBJ1-1 TRBV7-3 . . TGTGCCAGCAGCTTAACTTGGAACACTGAAGCTTTCTTT CASSLTWNTEAFF
TRBJ2-7 TRBV7-2 . TRBD1 TGTGCCAGCAGCCTGGAAGGGACAGGGGTTCCCCACGAGCAGTACTTC CASSLEGTGVPHEQYF
TRBJ2-5 TRBV2 few . TGTGCCAGCAGTGAGAGGGGGTTTCAAGAGACCCAGTACTTC CASSERGFQETQYF
TRBJ2-3 TRBV7-2 few . TGTGCCAGCAGCTTTTTTGGGGATACGCAGTATTTT CASSFFGDTQYF
TRBJ2-7 TRBV7-9 . TRBD2 TGTGCCAGCAGCCCTAGCGGGAGTGGCTACGAGCAGTACTTC CASSPSGSGYEQYF
TRBJ2-1 TRBV28 few . TGTGCCAGCAGTTTAGCCAGCTCCTACAATGAGCAGTTCTTC CASSLASSYNEQFF
TRBJ1-3 TRBV11-3 few . TGTGCCAGCAGCCACGTCGGGGTCTCTGGAAACACCATATATTTT CASSHVGVSGNTIYF
TRBJ1-2 TRBV25-1 . . TGTGCCAGCAGTGGGCAGGGTTATGGCTACACCTTC CASSGQGYGYTF
TRBJ1-2 TRBV29-1 few TRBD1 TGCAGCGTAGAGACAGGGGCCTATGGCTACACCTTC CSVETGAYGYTF
TRBJ1-1 TRBV5-1 . . TGCGCCAGCAGCTTGCGGTCACAGGCGAACACTGAAGCTTTCTTT CASSLRSQANTEAFF
TRBJ2-7 TRBV5-1 few . TGCGCCAGCAGCATGAACAGCCAATCAGGCGAGCAGTACTTC CASSMNSQSGEQYF
TRBJ2-7 TRBV5-6 . . TGTGCCAGCAGCTTGGTGGGTGACGAGCAGTACTTC CASSLVGDEQYF
TRBJ2-2 TRBV29-1 . . TGCAGCGTTGAGCCTCAGGCAGCCAACACCGGGGAGCTGTTTTTT CSVEPQAANTGELFF
TRBJ1-1 TRBV7-9 few . TGTGCCAGCAGCTTAATGGGCGTGGGCAGCATGAACACTGAAGCTTTCTTT CASSLMGVGSMNTEAFF
TRBJ1-1 TRBV29-1 . . TGCAGCGTTGAAAACAGGGCGTATGTTAACACTGAAGCTTTCTTT CSVENRAYVNTEAFF
TRBJ1-2 TRBV23-1 . TRBD1 TGCGCCAGCAGTCACCAGGACAGGCCGAATGGCTACACCTTC CASSHQDRPNGYTF